This is a list of T cell receptor beta chains from one sample in a study of T cell repertoires in cytomegalovirus infection. MiXCR, applied by TCRdb to the reads, yields one record per CDR3 protein. The sample carries approximately 500,000 distinct CDR3 sequences, about 10% recorded once. The sample comprised PBMCs. Every receptor here comes from a human donor in good health (CMV status not recorded). Some clones in this sample may be carry-over from other donors' samples. CDR3s include the opening cysteine and the closing phenylalanine or tryptophan. The D gene is left open where the match is weak. Not every row has a clone size; where given, it reads once, few, many or a size class.

D	size	V	J	DNA	CDR3
NA	NA	TRBV5-4	TRBJ2-5	TGTGCCAGCAGCTTGTTGGTGGGAGGATCCCAAGAGACCCAGTACTTC	CASSLLVGGSQETQYF
TRBD2	many	TRBV6-5	TRBJ2-1	TGTGCCAGCAGAAATAGCGGGAACTCCTACAATGAGCAGTTCTTC	CASRNSGNSYNEQFF
NA	many	TRBV12-3/TRBV12-4	TRBJ2-3	TGTGCCAGCAGGCTCCTGAGGGGGTCCACAGATACGCAGTATTTT	CASRLLRGSTDTQYF
TRBD2	many	TRBV20-1	TRBJ2-3	TGCAGCAACCGGCTCCGCGGGGGGGATACGCAGTATTTT	CSNRLRGGDTQYF
TRBD1	few	TRBV12-3/TRBV12-4	TRBJ1-1	TGTGCCAGCAGGGACAGGGACCTCCCAAAGACTGAAGCTTTCTTT	CASRDRDLPKTEAFF
NA	many	TRBV5-4	TRBJ2-5	TGTGCCAGCAGCTTGGCCGCTCTAACTGAGACCCAGTACTTC	CASSLAALTETQYF
TRBD1	many	TRBV29-1	TRBJ2-5	TGCAGCGTTGAGCACAGGGGAGTGGAGACCCAGTACTTC	CSVEHRGVETQYF
NA	NA	TRBV18	TRBJ1-1	TGTGCCAGCTCCCCGAGAGGACCCCCTGAAGCTTTCTTT	CASSPRGPPEAFF
NA	NA	TRBV2	TRBJ2-1	TGTGCCAGCAGGGAAGGCGGGACCTGGGATGAGCAGTTCTTC	CASREGGTWDEQFF
NA	few	TRBV5-1	TRBJ2-3	TGCGCCAGCAGCTTATACGGGAATACGCAGTATTTT	CASSLYGNTQYF
TRBD1	NA	TRBV14	TRBJ1-1	TGTGCCAGCAGCCCCACCAGGGGGGGGGCGAAAGAAGCTTTCTTT	CASSPTRGGAKEAFF
NA	NA	TRBV28	TRBJ2-7	TGTGCCAGCAGTTTATCCTCGGGGCAGGCCTACGAGCAGTACTTC	CASSLSSGQAYEQYF